This TCR beta chain came from a study of cytomegalovirus exposure and HLA in healthy donors. Study-level information: The same platform was used for the 110 or so validation repertoires as for the 650 to 800 first-cohort repertoires, as reported in a later analysis. General study points: Whilst most TCR sequences proved rare, a subset of public TCRs occurred across many donors.

Profiled with immunoSEQ multiplex PCR; TCRdb holds only in-frame clones, not every one. This sample yields some 240,000 clones, of which roughly 83% are seen a single time; 5.5% to 7% belongs to the top ten. Trimming cost V 2 bases and J 4 bases, with 11 bases left between them. Looked up from germline, CDR1 is MNHNS and CDR2 is SASEGT. CDR3 length: 15 amino acids. The donors were in the roughly 120-subject validation cohort, distinct from the roughly 600-subject first cohort. As for this clone: As yet, its antigen is unknown.

The V call is TRBV6-1, the J call TRBJ2-2; unclear D gene. The clonotype comes from a woman aged 18 to 35 in good health and CMV-seronegative. Material for sequencing was PBMCs. CDR3 sequence: CASSETGYFTGELFF. The DNA of the CDR3 is TGTGCCAGCAGTGAAACGGGTTACTTCACCGGGGAGCTGTTTTTT.